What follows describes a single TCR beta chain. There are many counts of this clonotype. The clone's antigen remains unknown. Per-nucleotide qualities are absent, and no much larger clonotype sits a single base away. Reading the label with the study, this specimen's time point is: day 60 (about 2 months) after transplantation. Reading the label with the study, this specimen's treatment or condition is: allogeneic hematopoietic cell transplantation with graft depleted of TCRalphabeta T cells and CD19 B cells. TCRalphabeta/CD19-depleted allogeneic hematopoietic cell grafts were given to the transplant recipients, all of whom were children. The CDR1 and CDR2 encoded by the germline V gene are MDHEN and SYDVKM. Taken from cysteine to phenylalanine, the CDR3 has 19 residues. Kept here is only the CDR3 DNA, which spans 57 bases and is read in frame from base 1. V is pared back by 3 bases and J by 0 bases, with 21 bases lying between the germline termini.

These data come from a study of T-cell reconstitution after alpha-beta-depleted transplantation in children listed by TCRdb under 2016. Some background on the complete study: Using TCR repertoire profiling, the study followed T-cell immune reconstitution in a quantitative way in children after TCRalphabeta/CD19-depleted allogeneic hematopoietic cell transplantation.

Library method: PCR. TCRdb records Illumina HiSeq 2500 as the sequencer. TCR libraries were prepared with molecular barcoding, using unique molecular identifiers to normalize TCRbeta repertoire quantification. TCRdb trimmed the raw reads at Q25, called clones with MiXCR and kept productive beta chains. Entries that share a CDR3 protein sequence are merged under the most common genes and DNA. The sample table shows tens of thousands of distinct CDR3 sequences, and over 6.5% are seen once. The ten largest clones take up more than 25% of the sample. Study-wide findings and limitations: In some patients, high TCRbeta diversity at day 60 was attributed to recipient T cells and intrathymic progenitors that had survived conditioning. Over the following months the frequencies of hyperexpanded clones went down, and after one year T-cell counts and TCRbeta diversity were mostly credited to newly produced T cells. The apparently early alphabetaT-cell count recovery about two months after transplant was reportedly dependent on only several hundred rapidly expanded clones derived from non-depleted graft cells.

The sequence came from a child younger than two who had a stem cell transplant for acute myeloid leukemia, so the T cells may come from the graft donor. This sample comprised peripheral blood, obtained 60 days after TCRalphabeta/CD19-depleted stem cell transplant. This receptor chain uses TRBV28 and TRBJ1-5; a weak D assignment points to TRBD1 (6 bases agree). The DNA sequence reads TGTGCCAGCAGTTTCTATCCCGGGCGGGACACCTTTAGCAATCAGCCCCAGCATTTT. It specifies CASSFYPGRDTFSNQPQHF.